This T cell receptor (beta chain) was documented in a study of graft-versus-host responses after intestinal transplantation. Study details: Multivisceral, liver-intestinal, or isolated intestinal transplants were performed in recipients. Among the recipients, all got anti-thymocyte globulin induction and then tacrolimus and steroids for around 3 years.

This clone was counted once. Antigen specificity is unknown. General study points: Detected in recipient marrow were GvH clones, some of which were first observed in ileum or blood. Early post-transplant HvG declines were associated with peak circulating GvH clone levels.

Germline lookup yields CDR1 MNHEY and CDR2 SMNVEV (reference sequence). This CDR3 has 16 amino acids. The trim removed 6 bases at V and 5 bases at J, leaving 15 bases unmatched. Libraries were prepared by immunoSEQ multiplex PCR; TCRdb keeps only in-frame clonotypes and omits some of them. In the table there are tens of thousands of clones, roughly nine tenths of which are singletons. Sequenced material: unstimulated CD8+ T cells sorted from spleen or lymph node cells, taken before intestinal transplant. This TCR was sampled from a human donor who received an intestinal transplant. The V gene is TRBV27, the J gene TRBJ2-5; 7 bases align to TRBD2. CDR3 sequence: CASSPRGEGVWETQYF. The CDR3 nucleotides read TGTGCCAGCAGCCCACGGGGGGAAGGGGTCTGGGAGACCCAGTACTTC.